Listed below are T cell receptor beta chains from one sample, sequenced in a study of blood T cells in healthy people across ages. TCRdb ran MiXCR on the 5' RACE reads and lists one entry per CDR3 protein. This table holds approximately 810,000 distinct CDR3 sequences, roughly 26% found once. The sequencing sample was made of blood. All receptors derive from a woman aged 80 or older in good health. Both conserved end residues are part of each CDR3. Fields, in order: V gene, D gene, J gene, clone size, CDR3 length, CDR3 DNA, CDR3 protein. A D gene is named only where the DNA matches it firmly. Part of the rows lack a size; the others show once, few, many or a class for expanded clones.

V: TRBV28
D: TRBD2
J: TRBJ2-3
size: many
length: 15
DNA: TGTGCCAGCAGTTTTTCGCGGGGGTTCACAGATACGCAGTATTTT
CDR3: CASSFSRGFTDTQYF

V: TRBV6-1
D: TRBD2
J: TRBJ2-7
size: few
length: 15
DNA: TGTGCCAGCGGGGGACGGGGGGAACCCTCCTACGAGCAGTACTTC
CDR3: CASGGRGEPSYEQYF

V: TRBV27
D: TRBD2
J: TRBJ2-7
size: many
length: 15
DNA: TGTGCCAGCAGTTTAAGGGCTAGCGGTCCCTACGAGCAGTACTTC
CDR3: CASSLRASGPYEQYF

V: TRBV9
D: TRBD1
J: TRBJ1-5
size: many
length: 15
DNA: TGTGCCAGCAGCGGACCGGGACAGACAAATCAGCCCCAGCATTTT
CDR3: CASSGPGQTNQPQHF

V: TRBV20-1
D: -
J: TRBJ2-1
size: -
length: 12
DNA: TGCAGTGCTAGGGGGACTCACAATGAGCAGTTCTTC
CDR3: CSARGTHNEQFF

V: TRBV12-3/TRBV12-4
D: TRBD1
J: TRBJ1-1
size: -
length: 13
DNA: TGTGCCAGCAGGGCAGGGGGGCACACTGAAGCTTTCTTT
CDR3: CASRAGGHTEAFF

V: TRBV7-2
D: TRBD2
J: TRBJ2-7
size: -
length: 16
DNA: TGTGCCAGCAGCCCAGGGAGGGGCGGCTTCTACAATGAGCAGTACTTC
CDR3: CASSPGRGGFYNEQYF

V: TRBV7-9
D: -
J: TRBJ2-1
size: many
length: 14
DNA: TGTGCCAGCAGCTTAGCGATTAGCTACAATGAGCAGTTCTTC
CDR3: CASSLAISYNEQFF

V: TRBV3-1
D: -
J: TRBJ1-5
size: many
length: 15
DNA: TGTGCCAGCAGCCAAGGGGACATGGGCAATCAGCCCCAGCATTTT
CDR3: CASSQGDMGNQPQHF

V: TRBV20-1
D: TRBD1
J: TRBJ2-1
size: many
length: 16
DNA: TGCAGTGCTGCTACTGGGACAGGGTCCTACTACAATGAGCAGTTCTTC
CDR3: CSAATGTGSYYNEQFF

V: TRBV19
D: -
J: TRBJ2-2
size: -
length: 15
DNA: TGTGCCAGTAGTTCCGGACAGCAGAACACCGGGGAGCTGTTTTTT
CDR3: CASSSGQQNTGELFF

V: TRBV27
D: -
J: TRBJ1-1
size: -
length: 14
DNA: TGTGCCACCTCCGGTCGGGGGTTGGACACTGAAGCTTTCTTT
CDR3: CATSGRGLDTEAFF

V: TRBV5-1
D: TRBD2
J: TRBJ2-1
size: many
length: 14
DNA: TGCGCCAGCAGCTTGGGTGGGGGGGACAATGAGCAGTTCTTC
CDR3: CASSLGGGDNEQFF

V: TRBV2
D: TRBD2
J: TRBJ2-5
size: -
length: 14
DNA: TGTGCCAGCAGTGTACAGCGGGGGAAAGAGACCCAGTACTTC
CDR3: CASSVQRGKETQYF

V: TRBV30
D: -
J: TRBJ1-2
size: -
length: 16
DNA: TGTGCCTGGAGTGTACTCTGGGGCAGGGAAAACTATGGCTACACCTTC
CDR3: CAWSVLWGRENYGYTF

V: TRBV7-2
D: -
J: TRBJ1-1
size: many
length: 15
DNA: TGTGCCAGCACCACTAGACACGGCCCGAGGACTGAAGCTTTCTTT
CDR3: CASTTRHGPRTEAFF

V: TRBV2
D: -
J: TRBJ2-2
size: -
length: 16
DNA: TGTGCCAGCAGGCAACGCCCTACGAGGGGGACCGGGGAGCTGTTTTTT
CDR3: CASRQRPTRGTGELFF

V: TRBV6-5
D: -
J: TRBJ2-3
size: once
length: 18
DNA: TGTGCCAGCAGTTACTCGAGTATCCTTTACGCGCTCACAGATACGCAGTATTTT
CDR3: CASSYSSILYALTDTQYF

V: TRBV4-1
D: -
J: TRBJ1-2
size: few
length: 18
DNA: TGCGCCAGCAGCCAAGGGGGCAGAGGTAGCACCTCTAACTATGGCTACACCTTC
CDR3: CASSQGGRGSTSNYGYTF

V: TRBV6-6
D: -
J: TRBJ1-6
size: many
length: 14
DNA: TGTGCCAGCAGACTAGACCCCACGATTTCACCCCTCCACTTT
CDR3: CASRLDPTISPLHF

V: TRBV6-6
D: TRBD2
J: TRBJ2-7
size: -
length: 15
DNA: TGTGCCAGCAGTTACGGGGGGGGTAGTCTGTACGAGCAGTACTTC
CDR3: CASSYGGGSLYEQYF

V: TRBV7-2
D: -
J: TRBJ1-1
size: few
length: 13
DNA: TGTGCCAGCAAACTAGGGGGGCACACTGAAGCTTTCTTT
CDR3: CASKLGGHTEAFF

V: TRBV6-5
D: -
J: TRBJ1-1
size: few
length: 12
DNA: TGTGCCAGCAGTGGGACGGCGCGCGAAGCTTTCTTT
CDR3: CASSGTAREAFF

V: TRBV20-1
D: -
J: TRBJ2-7
size: few
length: 13
DNA: TGCAGTGTAGGGTTTAGCAACTCCTACGAGCAGTACTTC
CDR3: CSVGFSNSYEQYF

V: TRBV27
D: -
J: TRBJ1-6
size: -
length: 14
DNA: TGTGCCAGCAGCCGTGGGACGGGCCATTCACCCCTCCACTTT
CDR3: CASSRGTGHSPLHF

V: TRBV19
D: TRBD1
J: TRBJ2-1
size: many
length: 15
DNA: TGTGCCAGCACGCAGGACAGGGCGTACTCCAATGAGCAGTTCTTC
CDR3: CASTQDRAYSNEQFF

V: TRBV20-1
D: -
J: TRBJ1-6
size: -
length: 11
DNA: TGCAGTGCTAGCTATAATTCACCCCTCCACTTT
CDR3: CSASYNSPLHF

V: TRBV6-5
D: -
J: TRBJ2-1
size: few
length: 16
DNA: TGTGCCAGCAGTTACTCGAGTGGGCTAGGGTGCAATGAGCAGTTCTTC
CDR3: CASSYSSGLGCNEQFF

V: TRBV29-1
D: TRBD2
J: TRBJ2-3
size: many
length: 16
DNA: TGCAGCGTTCTCGGGACTAGCGGTTCGCGCACAGATACGCAGTATTTT
CDR3: CSVLGTSGSRTDTQYF

V: TRBV30
D: TRBD2
J: TRBJ2-5
size: few
length: 15
DNA: TGTGCCTGGAGGCTAGCGGGAAGCCTCCAAGAGACCCAGTACTTC
CDR3: CAWRLAGSLQETQYF

V: TRBV6-1
D: TRBD1
J: TRBJ2-4
size: -
length: 17
DNA: TGTGCCAGCCTTCCGGGACAGGGGGCGTTAGCCAAAAACATTCAGTACTTC
CDR3: CASLPGQGALAKNIQYF

V: TRBV6-1
D: -
J: TRBJ2-1
size: -
length: 12
DNA: TGTGCCAGCAGAGTGGCGTTGAATGAGCAGTTCTTC
CDR3: CASRVALNEQFF

V: TRBV12-3/TRBV12-4
D: -
J: TRBJ2-5
size: many
length: 17
DNA: TGTGCCAGCAGACCCGACGACTGGGGCAGCCCGGGAGAGACCCAGTACTTC
CDR3: CASRPDDWGSPGETQYF

V: TRBV10-3
D: -
J: TRBJ2-7
size: once
length: 15
DNA: TGTGCCATCAGGCCCAAAGGAGGCAGCTCCTACGAGCAGTACTTC
CDR3: CAIRPKGGSSYEQYF